The 22 T cell receptor beta chains below all came from one sample that was sequenced in a study of CD4 T cells in relation to SARS-CoV-2 and coronaviruses. These TCRs are of unknown antigen specificity. Data came from immunoSEQ multiplex PCR; TCRdb stores just in-frame clones and leaves some out. Here the sample spans some 30,000 clones, about 70% being singletons. Sample: memory CD4+ T cells from PBMCs, cultured in vitro. These receptors were obtained from an adult with COVID-19.

This clone is a singleton in its sample. The chain couples TRBV5-4 to TRBJ2-2; D assignment may be TRBD1 or TRBD2 (6 bases each). CDR1 SGHNT and CDR2 YYREEE come from the germline V gene (reference sequence). The CDR3 has 15 amino acids. With 5 bases removed from V and 7 bases from J, the gap between germline ends came to 18 bases. This CDR3 is CASSSLEGGGGELFF. CDR3 DNA sequence: TGTGCCAGCAGTTCCCTAGAGGGGGGAGGCGGGGAGCTGTTTTTT.

The chain carries TRBV7-2 and TRBJ2-3, with 7 bases that match TRBD2. Losses at the gene ends were 3 bases for V and 4 bases for J; bases not matched to a gene: 7. The CDR3 spans 15 residues. Germline CDR1 and CDR2: SGHTA and FQGNSA. The CDR3 sequence is CASSFGGSGADTQYF. CDR3 coding DNA: TGTGCCAGCAGCTTCGGCGGGAGTGGGGCAGATACGCAGTATTTT.

This rearrangement joins TRBV4-3 to TRBJ2-3, with TRBD2 matching over 12 bases. The J segment lost 4 bases and the V segment lost 3 bases, leaving 5 bases of the junction unmatched. CDR1 is LGHNA, CDR2 YSLEER, per germline. There are 16 residues in the CDR3. The CDR3 reads CASSHKLAGGADTQYF. DNA of the CDR3: TGCGCCAGCAGCCACAAACTAGCGGGAGGCGCAGATACGCAGTATTTT.

The gene calls are TRBV6-6 and TRBJ1-3; D gene ambiguous. Trimming removed 4 bases at V and 0 bases at J, with 10 bases between. Germline V gives CDR1 MNHNY, CDR2 SVGAGI (reference sequence). The CDR3 covers 15 residues. Here the CDR3 DNA reads TGTGCCAGCAGTTCCTGGGGATCCTCTGGAAACACCATATATTTT. Amino acids: CASSSWGSSGNTIYF.

V and J are TRBV7-9 and TRBJ2-3; 11 bases fit TRBD1. The CDR3 sequence is 16 residues long. V gave up 5 bases and J gave up 3 bases; unmatched junction bases: 7. Germline CDR1 reads SEHNR; CDR2 reads FQNEAQ (reference sequence). CDR3 bases: TGTGCCAGCAGCGGGGGGACAGGGGGATGGACAGATACGCAGTATTTT. Its translation is CASSGGTGGWTDTQYF. The full variable domain, in which reference TRBV7-9 and TRBJ2-3 provide the parts outside the CDR3, is DTGVSQNPRHKITKRGQNVTFRCDPISEHNRLYWYRQTLGQGPEFLTYFQNEAQLEKSRLLSDRFSAERPKGSFSTLEIQRTEQGDSAMYLCASSGGTGGWTDTQYFGPGTRLTVL.

The chain joins TRBV5-4 to TRBJ2-7; 7 bases line up with TRBD2. Germline V CDR1 and CDR2: SGHNT, YYREEE (reference sequence). The length of the CDR3 is 15 residues. Unmatched junction bases numbered 8, after V lost 4 bases and J lost 1 base. Here the CDR3 DNA reads TGTGCCAGCAGCGTGGCTAGCGGTCGATCCTACGAGCAGTACTTC. Encoded protein: CASSVASGRSYEQYF.

V gene TRBV30 combines with J gene TRBJ1-1; maybe TRBD1 (5 bases). CDR1 is GTSNPN, CDR2 SVGIG, per germline (reference sequence). There are 13 residues in the CDR3. The ends were cut back, 4 bases at V and 0 bases at J, with 9 bases in the middle. This CDR3 reads CAWNRDLNTEAFF. CDR3 in DNA: TGTGCCTGGAATAGGGACTTGAACACTGAAGCTTTCTTT. The full variable domain, its missing parts supplied by reference TRBV30 and TRBJ1-1, is SQTIHQWPATLVQPVGSPLSLECTVEGTSNPNLYWYRQAAGRGLQLLFYSVGIGQISSEVPQNLSASRPQDRQFILSSKKLLLSDSGFYLCAWNRDLNTEAFFGQGTRLTVV.

The chain recombines TRBV7-2 with TRBJ2-7; 10 bases match TRBD2. CDR1 and CDR2 (germline): SGHTA, FQGNSA. The CDR3 has 17 amino acids. The V and J ends lost 5 bases and 6 bases, in that order; junction bases with no gene match: 16. The CDR3 loop is CASSLRPPGTSAPEQYF. In DNA form, the CDR3 reads TGTGCCAGCAGCCTTAGGCCTCCCGGGACTAGCGCTCCCGAGCAGTACTTC.

The chain combines TRBV7-8 with TRBJ2-1; 7 bases are shared with TRBD2. V was clipped by 5 bases and J by 8 bases; unmatched bases: 12. The germline gives CDR1 SGHVS, CDR2 FQNEAQ. This CDR3 region has 15 residues. This CDR3 reads CASSLPRTRSHEQFF. The CDR3 DNA is TGTGCCAGCAGCCTGCCGCGGACTAGGTCCCATGAGCAGTTCTTC.

This chain links TRBV12-3 or TRBV12-4 with TRBJ1-2; 8 bases fit TRBD1. After removal of 6 bases from V and 6 bases from J, the junction contained 6 bases not matched to a gene. The CDR3 extends over 13 amino acids. In DNA, the CDR3 is TGTGCCAGCAGGGAACAGGGGGTGAATGGCTACACCTTC. Amino acid sequence: CASREQGVNGYTF.

This clone was detected a few times. The V call is TRBV11-2, the J call TRBJ2-5, with 7 bases matching TRBD1. Germline trimming cut 9 bases from V and 3 bases from J; bases unmatched to any gene: 4. The CDR3 has 12 residues. Germline V gene lookup returns CDR1 SGHAT and CDR2 FQNNGV. Here the CDR3 reads CASRGQKETQYF. In DNA, the CDR3 is TGTGCCAGTAGGGGACAGAAAGAGACCCAGTACTTC.

The chain is built from TRBV10-3 and TRBJ2-1; TRBD1 matches at 7 bases. Trimming cost V 3 bases and J 11 bases; bases outside gene matches: 7. Germline-derived CDR1 and CDR2 are ENHRY and SYGVKD. CDR3 length: 13 amino acids. The CDR3 spells CAISESGTDKQFF. CDR3 coding DNA: TGTGCCATCAGTGAATCAGGGACAGATAAGCAGTTCTTC.

This sequence joins TRBV27 and TRBJ2-7; D ambiguous. V gave up 4 bases and J gave up 4 bases, with 11 bases separating them. The germline CDR1 and CDR2 sequences are MNHEY and SMNVEV (reference sequence). This CDR3 is 13 amino acids long. CDR3 coding DNA: TGTGCCAGCAGTTCGACCTATGCGTACGAGCAGTACTTC. It is translated as CASSSTYAYEQYF.

This clone was recorded once. CDR3 in amino acids: CASSLGTNNEQFF. DNA of the CDR3: TGCGCCAGCAGCTTGGGGACTAACAATGAGCAGTTCTTC. The chain links TRBV5-1 to TRBJ2-1, with D tentatively TRBD2 (6 bases). The germline gives CDR1 SGHRS, CDR2 YFSETQ. The CDR3 runs to 13 residues. V was cut by 0 bases and J by 5 bases, with 6 bases left in between.

V gene TRBV30 combines with J gene TRBJ1-3, with D perhaps TRBD1 (6 bases). Germline values: CDR1 GTSNPN, CDR2 SVGIG (reference sequence). The CDR3 has 13 residues. The germline V and J ends were trimmed by 4 bases and 4 bases, with 11 bases remaining between them. The CDR3 is CAWTHDRGNTIYF. Here the CDR3 DNA reads TGTGCCTGGACACACGACAGGGGAAACACCATATATTTT.

This chain links TRBV7-8 with TRBJ2-3; a possible D gene is TRBD2 (6 bases). The CDR3 runs 14 residues. V shed 3 bases and J shed 3 bases, with 10 bases lying between them. Germline-derived CDR1 and CDR2 are SGHVS and FQNEAQ. The CDR3 protein is CASSFSGRTDTQYF. The CDR3 nucleotides read TGTGCCAGCAGCTTCTCCGGGAGAACAGATACGCAGTATTTT. Combining the CDR3 with reference TRBV7-8 and TRBJ2-3 gives the whole variable domain GAGVSQSPRYKVAKRGQDVALRCDPISGHVSLFWYQQALGQGPEFLTYFQNEAQLDKSGLPSDRFFAERPEGSVSTLKIQRTQQEDSAVYLCASSFSGRTDTQYFGPGTRLTVL.

V and J are TRBV9 and TRBJ2-3, with unresolved D. The CDR3 spans 14 residues. The V gene's germline CDR1 is SGDLS and CDR2 YYNGEE. Trimming stripped 0 bases from V and 3 bases from J, with 8 bases between. DNA for the CDR3: TGTGCCAGCAGCGTAGCCTCCGGGACAGATACGCAGTATTTT. This codes for CASSVASGTDTQYF.

The rearrangement uses TRBV28 and TRBJ2-7; D might be TRBD1 (5 bases). V lost 3 bases, J lost 3 bases, and 12 bases lay in between. The CDR3 spans 14 residues. Germline V gene data show CDR1 as MDHEN and CDR2 as SYDVKM. The CDR3 region is CASSLPGQRYEQYF. In DNA, the CDR3 is TGTGCCAGCAGTTTGCCAGGGCAGCGCTACGAGCAGTACTTC.

Only a few counts were recorded for this clone. The DNA of the CDR3 is TGTGCCAGCAGTGAAGACGGTTCCCCCTCCTACAATGAGCAGTTCTTC. This sequence encodes CASSEDGSPSYNEQFF. This rearrangement joins TRBV2 to TRBJ2-1; D remains ambiguous. Germline V lookup: CDR1 SNHLY, CDR2 FYNNEI. This CDR3 comprises 16 residues. Between the trimmed V and J ends, which lost 1 base and 0 bases, there was a span of 10 bases.

This chain connects TRBV2 to TRBJ1-4; a possible D gene is TRBD1 (6 bases). The CDR3 covers 14 residues. Germline V CDR1 and CDR2: SNHLY, FYNNEI. The V end lost 2 bases, the J end lost 5 bases, and 9 bases lay between the germline ends. CDR3 nucleotide sequence: TGTGCCAGCAGTGAAAGAGGGGGGAATGAAAAACTGTTTTTT. Encoded protein: CASSERGGNEKLFF.

The chain combines TRBV20-1 with TRBJ2-3, with 11 bases identical to TRBD2. Germline V gene data show CDR1 as DFQATT and CDR2 as SNEGSKA (reference sequence). The V segment lost 3 bases and the J segment 0 bases; nucleotides outside the gene matches: 17. CDR3 length: 20 amino acids. The CDR3 DNA reads as TGCAGTGCTAGTGCACGGGGACTAGCGGACCGCATCGCTAGCACAGATACGCAGTATTTT. It is translated as CSASARGLADRIASTDTQYF.

The chain couples TRBV2 to TRBJ1-2, with D possibly matching TRBD1 (5 bases). The CDR3 covers 13 residues. The V gene's germline CDR1 is SNHLY and CDR2 FYNNEI. The V and J ends lost 8 bases and 4 bases respectively, with 14 bases between them. In DNA, the CDR3 is TGTGCCAGCCGAAGACAGACCGTCTATGGCTACACCTTC. As protein: CASRRQTVYGYTF.